A single sample gave rise to the 12 T cell receptor beta chains below, sequenced in a study of blood T cell repertoires in COVID-19. Profiling relied on immunoSEQ multiplex PCR, and the TCRdb table lists in-frame clones only, not all of them. The sample includes 150,000 to 250,000 clones, around 75% of them seen just once. Sequenced material: peripheral blood. The receptors stem from a woman aged 40 to 49 with COVID-19, enrolled during active disease.

This rearrangement joins TRBV7-3 to TRBJ2-1, with 8 bases identical to TRBD1. This CDR3 is 15 amino acids long. Germline trimming cut 5 bases from V and 10 bases from J; bases unmatched to any gene: 13. Germline V gene sequence: CDR1 SGHTA, CDR2 FQGTGA. The CDR3 spells CASSETGASWVEQFF. In nucleotides, the CDR3 is TGTGCCAGCAGCGAGACAGGGGCTTCGTGGGTGGAGCAGTTCTTC.

The gene calls are TRBV5-6 and TRBJ1-2; 9 nucleotides match TRBD1. V lost 4 bases and J lost 8; bases outside the gene matches: 9. This CDR3 is built from 14 residues. Looked up from germline, CDR1 is SGHDT and CDR2 is YYEEEE. CDR3 loop: CASSVGDREMGYTF. The CDR3 DNA reads as TGTGCCAGCAGCGTTGGGGACAGGGAAATGGGCTACACCTTC.

The rearrangement uses TRBV27 and TRBJ1-4, with D possibly being TRBD1 (6 bases). The CDR3 contains 17 residues. Germline values: CDR1 MNHEY, CDR2 SMNVEV (reference sequence). Trimming left V 6 bases short and J 2 bases short, with 19 bases between. The CDR3 bases are TGTGCCAGCAGCCTAGGGGCAGGGGAGGGCACTAATGAAAAACTGTTTTTT. This sequence encodes CASSLGAGEGTNEKLFF.

The chain recombines TRBV3-1 (or the pseudogene TRBV3-2) with TRBJ2-2; D perhaps matches TRBD1 (6 bases). CDR3 size: 12 residues. V was cut by 3 bases and J by 9 bases, with 8 bases left in between. From germline, CDR1 is LGHDT and CDR2 YNNKEL (reference sequence). CDR3 nucleotide sequence: TGTGCCAGCAGCCAGCAGGGGAGGGAGCTGTTTTTT. This gives the protein CASSQQGRELFF.

This chain uses TRBV28 with TRBJ2-1; TRBD2 matches 10 bases. The CDR3 runs to 16 residues. Germline V gene data show CDR1 as MDHEN and CDR2 as SYDVKM. The ends lost 7 bases at V and 7 bases at J; junction bases unmatched: 13. In DNA, the CDR3 is TGTGCCAGCATCCGTCTCACAGCGGGAGGGCGGAATGAGCAGTTCTTC. This sequence encodes CASIRLTAGGRNEQFF.

The CDR3 loop is CASSQPGQKTDTQYF. The CDR3 DNA follows: TGCGCCAGCAGCCAGCCGGGACAGAAAACAGATACGCAGTATTTT. The chain couples TRBV4-1 to TRBJ2-3, with 7 bases that match TRBD1. Germline V gene data show CDR1 as MGHRA and CDR2 as YSYEKL. J lost 3 bases, V lost 3 bases, and 6 bases had no gene match. There are 15 residues in the CDR3.

The V and J genes are TRBV7-9 and TRBJ1-6; no definite D call. The V end was cut by 3 bases, the J end by 6 bases, with 9 bases between. CDR1 and CDR2 from the germline V gene are SEHNR and FQNEAQ (reference sequence). This CDR3 contains 14 residues. The CDR3 here is CASSFESLNSPLHF. The CDR3 DNA reads TGTGCCAGCAGCTTTGAAAGCCTTAATTCACCCCTCCACTTT.

V gene TRBV5-5 combines with J gene TRBJ1-5; D unresolved. The CDR3 totals 17 residues. Germline V gives CDR1 SGHKS, CDR2 YYEKEE (reference sequence). V lost 1 base to trimming and J lost 2 bases, with 16 bases between them. CDR3 DNA sequence: TGTGCCAGCAGCTTGTACCTTGCCCGGGAGGGCAATCAGCCCCAGCATTTT. As protein: CASSLYLAREGNQPQHF.

J is TRBJ1-3 and V is TRBV5-5, with D unclear. The CDR3 sequence is 15 residues long. Trimming took off 5 bases at V and 2 bases at J, with 14 bases between the two ends. Germline V CDR1 and CDR2: SGHKS, YYEKEE (reference sequence). The CDR3 spells CASSRQEWTGNTIYF. The CDR3 coding sequence is TGTGCCAGCAGTCGGCAGGAATGGACTGGAAACACCATATATTTT.

This chain links TRBV5-5 with TRBJ2-3; 7 nucleotides align to TRBD1. The V and J ends lost 4 bases and 1 base, in that order; junction bases with no gene match: 6. Germline-derived CDR1 and CDR2 are SGHKS and YYEKEE (reference sequence). The CDR3 covers 15 residues. CDR3 coding DNA: TGTGCCAGCAGCCTTAGGGGGCGCGGCACAGATACGCAGTATTTT. It translates to CASSLRGRGTDTQYF.

The chain has TRBV11-2 and TRBJ1-1; D unclear. Germline-derived CDR1 and CDR2 are SGHAT and FQNNGV. CDR3 length: 13 residues. V lost 3 bases, J lost 5 bases, and 10 bases lay in between. The CDR3 coding sequence is TGTGCCAGCAGCTTCGGAGGTCCGACTGAAGCTTTCTTT. This translates into CASSFGGPTEAFF.

The genes are TRBV10-1 and TRBJ1-5, with TRBD1 matching 7 bases. J gave up 0 bases and V 6 bases, and 14 bases lay outside the gene matches. CDR1 is WNHNN and CDR2 is SYGVQD in the germline V gene (reference sequence). The CDR3 contains 18 residues. CDR3 in DNA: TGCGCCAGCAGGACCCACCGGGGACAGCCGTATAGCAATCAGCCCCAGCATTTT. Protein sequence: CASRTHRGQPYSNQPQHF.